The following is a TCR beta chain sequence with its context. The data are from a study of blood T cell repertoires in COVID-19. Study-wide context: Sources were T cells, B-cell-depleted T cells, or PBMCs; the material itself was cDNA or gDNA.

With 4 bases removed from V and 5 bases from J, the gap between germline ends came to 11 bases. This CDR3 is built from 13 residues. Germline-derived CDR1 and CDR2 are MGHRA and YSYEKL. In the source study's methods: Nucleated cell number was recorded as an estimate derived from reference gene primer amplification. Sequencing was performed with immunoSEQ multiplex PCR; in TCRdb, only in-frame clones are kept and a portion is missing. V and J calls and clone size are given by that table; D and trimming were obtained from the DNA. This sample has 350,000 or so clones, with roughly 90% found just once. The rearrangement uses TRBV4-1 and TRBJ2-5; D gene unclear. The source of this sequence is an older woman with COVID-19, enrolled during active disease. Sequencing was performed on peripheral blood. For the CDR3, the DNA is TGCGCCAGCAGCCCACCGGGTCTGGAGACCCAGTACTTC. It specifies CASSPPGLETQYF.